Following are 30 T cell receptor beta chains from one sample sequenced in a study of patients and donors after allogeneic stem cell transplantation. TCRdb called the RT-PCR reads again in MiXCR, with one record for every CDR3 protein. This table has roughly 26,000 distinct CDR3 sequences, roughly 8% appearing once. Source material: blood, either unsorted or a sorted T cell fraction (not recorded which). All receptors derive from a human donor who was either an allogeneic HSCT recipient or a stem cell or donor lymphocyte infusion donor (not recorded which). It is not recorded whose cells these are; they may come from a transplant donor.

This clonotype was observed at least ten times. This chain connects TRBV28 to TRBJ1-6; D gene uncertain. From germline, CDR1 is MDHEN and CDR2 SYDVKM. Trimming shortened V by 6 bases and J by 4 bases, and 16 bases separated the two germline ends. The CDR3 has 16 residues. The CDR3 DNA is TGTGCCAGCAGGGGGTCGGGGAACCTATATAATTCACCCCTCCACTTT. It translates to CASRGSGNLYNSPLHF.

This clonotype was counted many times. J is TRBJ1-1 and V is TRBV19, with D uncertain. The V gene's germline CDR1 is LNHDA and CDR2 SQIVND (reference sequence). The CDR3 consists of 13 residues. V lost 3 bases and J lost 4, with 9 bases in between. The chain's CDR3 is CASSMRPGTEAFF. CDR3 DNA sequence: TGTGCCAGTAGTATGAGGCCAGGCACTGAAGCTTTCTTT. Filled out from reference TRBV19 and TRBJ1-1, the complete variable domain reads DGGITQSPKYLFRKEGQNVTLSCEQNLNHDAMYWYRQDPGQGLRLIYYSQIVNDFQKGDIAEGYSVSREKKESFPLTVTSAQKNPTAFYLCASSMRPGTEAFFGQGTRLTVV.

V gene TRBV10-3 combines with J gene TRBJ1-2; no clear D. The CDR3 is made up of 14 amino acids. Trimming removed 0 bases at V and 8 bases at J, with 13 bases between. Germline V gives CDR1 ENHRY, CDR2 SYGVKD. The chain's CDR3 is CAISESILDRGYTF. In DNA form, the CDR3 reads TGTGCCATCAGTGAGTCAATATTGGATCGCGGCTACACCTTC.

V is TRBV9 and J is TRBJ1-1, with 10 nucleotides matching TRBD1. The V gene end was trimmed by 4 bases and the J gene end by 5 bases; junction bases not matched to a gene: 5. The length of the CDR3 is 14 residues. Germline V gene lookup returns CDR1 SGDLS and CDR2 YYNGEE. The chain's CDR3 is CASSPRQGATEAFF. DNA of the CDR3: TGTGCCAGCAGCCCCCGACAGGGGGCGACTGAAGCTTTCTTT.

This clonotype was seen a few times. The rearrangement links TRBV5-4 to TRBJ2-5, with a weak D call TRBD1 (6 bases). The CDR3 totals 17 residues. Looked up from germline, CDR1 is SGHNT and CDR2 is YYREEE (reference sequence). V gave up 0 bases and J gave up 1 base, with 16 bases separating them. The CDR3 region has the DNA TGTGCCAGCAGCTTGGGGGGGAAACTAGGGGGCCAAGAGACCCAGTACTTC. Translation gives CASSLGGKLGGQETQYF.

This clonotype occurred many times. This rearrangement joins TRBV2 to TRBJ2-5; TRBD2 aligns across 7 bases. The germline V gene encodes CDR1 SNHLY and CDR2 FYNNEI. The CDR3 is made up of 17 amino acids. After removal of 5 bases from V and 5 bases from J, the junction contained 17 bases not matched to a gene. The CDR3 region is CASSFRGGVLSQETQYF. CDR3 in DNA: TGTGCCAGCAGTTTTCGCGGGGGAGTCCTCAGTCAGGAGACCCAGTACTTC. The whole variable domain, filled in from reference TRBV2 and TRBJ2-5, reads EPEVTQTPSHQVTQMGQEVILRCVPISNHLYFYWYRQILGQKVEFLVSFYNNEISEKSEIFDDQFSVERPDGSNFTLKIRSTKLEDSAMYFCASSFRGGVLSQETQYFGPGTRLLVL.

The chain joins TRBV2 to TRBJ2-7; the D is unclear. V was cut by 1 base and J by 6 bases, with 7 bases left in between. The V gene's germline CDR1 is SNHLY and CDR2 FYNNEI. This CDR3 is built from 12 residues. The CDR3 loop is CASSEGGPEQYF. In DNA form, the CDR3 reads TGTGCCAGCAGTGAAGGCGGTCCCGAGCAGTACTTC.

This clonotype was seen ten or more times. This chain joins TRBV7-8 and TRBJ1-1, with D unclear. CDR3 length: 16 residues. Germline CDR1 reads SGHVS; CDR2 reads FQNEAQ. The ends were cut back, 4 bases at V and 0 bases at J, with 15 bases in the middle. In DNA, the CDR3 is TGTGCCAGCAGCTGGGCCTCCAGTGATATGAACACTGAAGCTTTCTTT. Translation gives CASSWASSDMNTEAFF. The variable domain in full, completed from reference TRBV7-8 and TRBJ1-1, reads GAGVSQSPRYKVAKRGQDVALRCDPISGHVSLFWYQQALGQGPEFLTYFQNEAQLDKSGLPSDRFFAERPEGSVSTLKIQRTQQEDSAVYLCASSWASSDMNTEAFFGQGTRLTVV.

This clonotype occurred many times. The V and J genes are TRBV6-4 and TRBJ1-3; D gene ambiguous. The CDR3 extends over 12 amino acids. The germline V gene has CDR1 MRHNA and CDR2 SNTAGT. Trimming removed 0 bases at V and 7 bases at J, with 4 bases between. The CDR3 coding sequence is TGTGCCAGCAGTGACTCGCGGAACACCATATATTTT. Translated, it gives CASSDSRNTIYF.

This CDR3 reads CATSRDVARAKNIQYF. The CDR3 nucleotides are TGTGCCACCAGCAGAGACGTGGCTAGAGCCAAAAACATTCAGTACTTC. The J gene is TRBJ2-4, the V gene TRBV15; D unclear. Germline CDR1 and CDR2: LNHNV and YYDKDF (reference sequence). V was shortened by 0 bases and J by 0 bases, with 9 bases between the two germline ends. The CDR3 spans 16 residues. The full variable domain, rest sourced from reference TRBV15 and TRBJ2-4, is DAMVIQNPRYQVTQFGKPVTLSCSQTLNHNVMYWYQQKSSQAPKLLFHYYDKDFNNEADTPDNFQSRRPNTSFCFLDIRSPGLGDTAMYLCATSRDVARAKNIQYFGAGTRLSVL.

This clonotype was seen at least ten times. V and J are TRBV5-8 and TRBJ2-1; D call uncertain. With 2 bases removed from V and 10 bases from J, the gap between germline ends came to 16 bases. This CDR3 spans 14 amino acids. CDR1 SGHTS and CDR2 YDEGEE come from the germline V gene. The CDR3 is CASSFVLGRWEQFF. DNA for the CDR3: TGTGCCAGCAGCTTCGTCCTAGGCAGATGGGAGCAGTTCTTC.

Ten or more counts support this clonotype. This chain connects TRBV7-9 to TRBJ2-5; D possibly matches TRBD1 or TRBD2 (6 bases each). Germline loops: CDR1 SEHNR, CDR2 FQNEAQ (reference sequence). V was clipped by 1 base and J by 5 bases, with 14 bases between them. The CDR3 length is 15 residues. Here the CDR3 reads CASSLGGRRGETQYF. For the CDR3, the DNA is TGTGCCAGCAGCTTAGGGGGGAGGAGGGGGGAGACCCAGTACTTC.

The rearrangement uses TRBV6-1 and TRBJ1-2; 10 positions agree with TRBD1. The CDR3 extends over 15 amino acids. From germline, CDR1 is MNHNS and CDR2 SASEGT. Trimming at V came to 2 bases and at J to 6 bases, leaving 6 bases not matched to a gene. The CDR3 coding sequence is TGTGCCAGCAGTGAAATTGACAGGGGGCTGCATGGCTACACCTTC. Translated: CASSEIDRGLHGYTF.

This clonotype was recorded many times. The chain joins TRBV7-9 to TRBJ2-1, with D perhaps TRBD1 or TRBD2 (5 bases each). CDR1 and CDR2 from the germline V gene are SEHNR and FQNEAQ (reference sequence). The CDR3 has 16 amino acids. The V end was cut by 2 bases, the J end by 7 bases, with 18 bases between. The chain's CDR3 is CASSLIGLGERNEQFF. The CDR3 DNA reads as TGTGCCAGCAGCTTAATAGGACTGGGGGAACGGAATGAGCAGTTCTTC.

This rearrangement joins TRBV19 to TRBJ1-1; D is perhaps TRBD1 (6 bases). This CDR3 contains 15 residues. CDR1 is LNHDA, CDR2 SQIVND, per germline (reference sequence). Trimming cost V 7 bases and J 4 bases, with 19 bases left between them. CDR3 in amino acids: CASKGVGAVTTEAFF. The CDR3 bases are TGTGCCAGTAAAGGTGTGGGGGCGGTAACCACTGAAGCTTTCTTT.

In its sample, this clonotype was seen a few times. As DNA, the CDR3 is TGTGCCAGCAGCTTAACCCCGATCCAAGAGACCCAGTACTTC. Its protein product is CASSLTPIQETQYF. This sequence joins TRBV7-3 and TRBJ2-5; D ambiguous. The germline gives CDR1 SGHTA, CDR2 FQGTGA. V was trimmed by 0 bases and J by 1 base, leaving 6 bases between them. The CDR3 runs to 14 residues.

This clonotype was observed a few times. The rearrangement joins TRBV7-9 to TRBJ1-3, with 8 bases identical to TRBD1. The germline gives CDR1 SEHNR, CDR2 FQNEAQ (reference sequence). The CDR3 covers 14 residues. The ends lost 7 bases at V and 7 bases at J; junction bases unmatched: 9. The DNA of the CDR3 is TGTGCCAGCACCCCCGGACAGGGCTGGAACACCATATATTTT. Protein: CASTPGQGWNTIYF.

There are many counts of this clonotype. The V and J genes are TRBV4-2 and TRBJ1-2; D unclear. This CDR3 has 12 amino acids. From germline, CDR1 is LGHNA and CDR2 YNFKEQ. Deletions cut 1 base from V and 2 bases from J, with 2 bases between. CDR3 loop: CASSQGNYGYTF. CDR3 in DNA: TGTGCCAGCAGCCAAGGGAACTATGGCTACACCTTC.

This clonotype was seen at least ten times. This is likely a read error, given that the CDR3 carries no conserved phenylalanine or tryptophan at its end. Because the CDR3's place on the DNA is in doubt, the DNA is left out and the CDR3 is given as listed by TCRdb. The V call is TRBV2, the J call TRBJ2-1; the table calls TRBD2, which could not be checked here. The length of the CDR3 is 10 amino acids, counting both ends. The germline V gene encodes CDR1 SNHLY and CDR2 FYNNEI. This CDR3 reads CASRRLDFMV.

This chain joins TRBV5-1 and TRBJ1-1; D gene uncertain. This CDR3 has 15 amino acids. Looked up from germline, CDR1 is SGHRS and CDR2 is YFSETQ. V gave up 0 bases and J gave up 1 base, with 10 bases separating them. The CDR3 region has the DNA TGCGCCAGCAGCTTGGATGGAAGAAAGAACACTGAAGCTTTCTTT. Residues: CASSLDGRKNTEAFF.

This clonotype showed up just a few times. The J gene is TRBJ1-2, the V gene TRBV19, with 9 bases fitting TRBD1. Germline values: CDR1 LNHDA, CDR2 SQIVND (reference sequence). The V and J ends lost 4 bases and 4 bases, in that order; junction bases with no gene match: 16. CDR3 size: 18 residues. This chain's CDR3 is CASSTTPSRTGVIYGYTF. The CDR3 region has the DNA TGTGCCAGTAGTACAACCCCCTCCCGGACAGGGGTTATCTATGGCTACACCTTC.

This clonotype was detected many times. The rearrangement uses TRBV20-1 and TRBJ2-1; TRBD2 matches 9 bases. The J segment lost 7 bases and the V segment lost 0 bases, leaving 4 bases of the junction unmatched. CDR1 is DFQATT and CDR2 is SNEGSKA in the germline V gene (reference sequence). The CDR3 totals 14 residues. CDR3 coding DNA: TGCAGTGCTAGAGAGCGGGGGGGAAGGAATGAGCAGTTCTTC. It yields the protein CSARERGGRNEQFF.

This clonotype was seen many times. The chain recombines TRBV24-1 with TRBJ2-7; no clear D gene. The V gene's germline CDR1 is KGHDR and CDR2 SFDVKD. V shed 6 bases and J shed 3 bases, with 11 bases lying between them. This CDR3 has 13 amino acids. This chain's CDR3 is CATSTGPDYEQYF. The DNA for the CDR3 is TGTGCCACCAGTACGGGCCCAGACTACGAGCAGTACTTC.

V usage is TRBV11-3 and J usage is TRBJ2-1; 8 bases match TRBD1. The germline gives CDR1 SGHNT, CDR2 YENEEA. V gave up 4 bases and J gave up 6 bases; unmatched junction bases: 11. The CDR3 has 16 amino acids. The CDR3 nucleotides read TGTGCCAGCAGCTCACCGGGACAGGTACCGGGCAATGAGCAGTTCTTC. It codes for CASSSPGQVPGNEQFF.

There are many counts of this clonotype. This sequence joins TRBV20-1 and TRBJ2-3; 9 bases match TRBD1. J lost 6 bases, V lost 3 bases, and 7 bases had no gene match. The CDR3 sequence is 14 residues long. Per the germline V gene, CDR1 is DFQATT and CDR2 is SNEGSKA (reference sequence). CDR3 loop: CSASRDRESDTQYF. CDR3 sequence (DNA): TGCAGTGCTAGCCGGGACAGGGAGTCCGATACGCAGTATTTT.

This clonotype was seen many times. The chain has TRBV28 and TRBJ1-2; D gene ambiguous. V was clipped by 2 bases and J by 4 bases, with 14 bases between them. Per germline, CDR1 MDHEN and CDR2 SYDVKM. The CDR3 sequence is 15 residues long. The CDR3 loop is CASSLRPLSVYGYTF. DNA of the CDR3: TGTGCCAGCAGTTTACGACCTTTGAGTGTCTATGGCTACACCTTC.

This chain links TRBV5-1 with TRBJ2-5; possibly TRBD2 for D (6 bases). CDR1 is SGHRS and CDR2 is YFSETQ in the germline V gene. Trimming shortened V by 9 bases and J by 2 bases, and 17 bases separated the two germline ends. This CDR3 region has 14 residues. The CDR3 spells CATSWRGVQETQYF. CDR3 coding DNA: TGCGCCACCTCCTGGAGGGGAGTTCAAGAGACCCAGTACTTC. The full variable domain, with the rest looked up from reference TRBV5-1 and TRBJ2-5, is KAGVTQTPRYLIKTRGQQVTLSCSPISGHRSVSWYQQTPGQGLQFLFEYFSETQRNKGNFPGRFSGRQFSNSRSEMNVSTLELGDSALYLCATSWRGVQETQYFGPGTRLLVL.

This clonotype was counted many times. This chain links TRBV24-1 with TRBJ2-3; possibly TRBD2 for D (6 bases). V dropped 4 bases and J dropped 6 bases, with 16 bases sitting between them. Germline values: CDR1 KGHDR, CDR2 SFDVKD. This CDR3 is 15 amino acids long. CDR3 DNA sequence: TGTGCCACCAGTGACGCGGGACTTGGTGGGGATACGCAGTATTTT. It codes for CATSDAGLGGDTQYF.

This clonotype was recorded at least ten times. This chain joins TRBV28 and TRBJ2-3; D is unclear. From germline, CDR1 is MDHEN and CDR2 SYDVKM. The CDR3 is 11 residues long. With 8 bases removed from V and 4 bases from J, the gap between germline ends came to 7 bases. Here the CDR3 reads CASCSADTQYF. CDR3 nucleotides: TGTGCCAGCTGTTCCGCAGATACGCAGTATTTT.

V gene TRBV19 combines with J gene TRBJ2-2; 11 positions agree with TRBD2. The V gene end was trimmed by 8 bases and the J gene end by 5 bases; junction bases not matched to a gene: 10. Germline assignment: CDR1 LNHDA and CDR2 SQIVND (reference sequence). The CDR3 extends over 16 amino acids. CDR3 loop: CASYPWASGGTGELFF. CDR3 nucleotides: TGTGCCAGTTACCCGTGGGCTAGCGGGGGGACCGGGGAGCTGTTTTTT.